This is a list of T cell receptor beta chains from one sample in a study of blood T cell repertoires in COVID-19. Sequencing was performed with immunoSEQ multiplex PCR; in TCRdb, only in-frame clones are kept and a portion is missing. Among over 75,000 clones listed, approximately 88% were seen once. Sequencing was performed on peripheral blood. The receptors derive from a woman over 75 with active or convalescent COVID-19. CDR3s include the opening cysteine and the closing phenylalanine or tryptophan. A D gene is named only where the DNA matches it firmly. The size entry is marked missing in some rows and otherwise reads once, few, many or a size class.

clone size	V gene	D gene	J gene	CDR3 protein	CDR3 DNA
-	TRBV18	-	TRBJ1-1	CASSLRGGERNTEAFF	TGTGCCAGCTCACTAAGGGGGGGCGAGCGGAACACTGAAGCTTTCTTT
-	TRBV5-5	-	TRBJ2-2	CASSLSLRRNTGELFF	TGTGCCAGCAGCTTGAGTCTGCGAAGGAACACCGGGGAGCTGTTTTTT
-	TRBV5-6	TRBD1	TRBJ2-6	CASSLQRTGVVPGANVLTF	TGTGCCAGCAGCCTACAGAGGACAGGGGTTGTCCCTGGGGCCAACGTCCTGACTTTC
-	TRBV10-2	TRBD2	TRBJ2-7	CASSESRASGGTEQYF	TGCGCCAGCAGTGAGTCGAGGGCTAGCGGGGGCACCGAGCAGTACTTC
-	TRBV5-3	TRBD1	TRBJ2-2	CARSLPRDRVNTGELFF	TGTGCCAGAAGCTTGCCCCGGGACAGGGTCAACACCGGGGAGCTGTTTTTT
once	TRBV6-5	-	TRBJ1-1	CASTQFTEAFF	TGTGCCAGCACCCAGTTCACTGAAGCTTTCTTT
-	TRBV5-6	-	TRBJ2-7	CASSLYGRRYEQYF	TGTGCCAGCAGCTTGTACGGGAGAAGGTACGAGCAGTACTTC
-	TRBV5-1	TRBD1	TRBJ2-1	CASSRQGEAVDNEQFF	TGCGCCAGCAGCCGACAGGGGGAGGCCGTAGACAATGAGCAGTTCTTC
few	TRBV30	TRBD1	TRBJ2-7	CAWSSGTGPYEQYF	TGTGCCTGGAGTTCCGGGACAGGGCCCTACGAGCAGTACTTC
-	TRBV9	TRBD1	TRBJ1-3	CASSVDRDGNTIYF	TGTGCCAGCAGCGTGGACAGGGACGGAAACACCATATATTTT
-	TRBV27	-	TRBJ2-2	CASSSPDRNTGELFF	TGTGCCAGCAGTTCCCCGGACAGGAACACCGGGGAGCTGTTTTTT
-	TRBV27	-	TRBJ1-6	CASSGGGNSYNSPLHF	TGTGCCAGCAGTGGGGGGGGAAACTCCTATAATTCACCCCTCCACTTT
once	TRBV19	TRBD1	TRBJ2-6	CASSDRGPASGANVLTF	TGTGCCAGTAGCGACAGGGGCCCTGCCTCTGGGGCCAACGTCCTGACTTTC
-	TRBV2	TRBD2	TRBJ2-5	CASLAGVGSETQYF	TGTGCCAGCCTAGCGGGAGTAGGGAGCGAGACCCAGTACTTC
-	TRBV14	-	TRBJ1-2	CASRQTNWAGYTF	TGTGCCAGCAGACAGACAAATTGGGCGGGCTACACCTTC
-	TRBV4-1	TRBD2	TRBJ2-3	CASSQVGSGTTDTQYF	TGCGCCAGCAGCCAAGTGGGTAGCGGGACCACAGATACGCAGTATTTT
once	TRBV5-1	-	TRBJ1-4	CASSLGVTNEKLFF	TGCGCCAGCAGCTTAGGGGTCACTAATGAAAAACTGTTTTTT
-	TRBV5-1	-	TRBJ1-1	CASSLGYSGNLNTEAFF	TGCGCCAGCAGCTTGGGGTATTCAGGGAACCTGAACACTGAAGCTTTCTTT
few	TRBV4-1	TRBD1	TRBJ1-3	CASSGQGTRSSGNTIYF	TGCGCCAGCAGCGGACAGGGGACTAGGAGCTCTGGAAACACCATATATTTT
few	TRBV3-1/TRBV3-2	-	TRBJ1-1	CASSQVCTEPNTEAFF	TGTGCCAGCAGCCAAGTGTGTACAGAACCGAACACTGAAGCTTTCTTT
-	TRBV6-5	-	TRBJ2-7	CASRDYVYEQYF	TGTGCCAGCAGGGACTACGTCTACGAGCAGTACTTC
-	TRBV2	-	TRBJ2-5	CASSEWHSGGQYF	TGTGCCAGCAGTGAGTGGCACTCCGGAGGCCAGTACTTC
once	TRBV5-4	TRBD2	TRBJ2-7	CASSPGGGYEQYF	TGTGCCAGCAGCCCCGGCGGGGGATACGAGCAGTACTTC
-	TRBV9	-	TRBJ1-6	CASSVATYNSPLHF	TGTGCCAGCAGCGTAGCTACCTATAATTCACCCCTCCACTTT
-	TRBV6-1	TRBD2	TRBJ2-7	CASSEFGGTYEQYF	TGTGCCAGCAGTGAATTCGGGGGGACCTACGAGCAGTACTTC
-	TRBV10-3	TRBD1	TRBJ2-7	CAISLGQGGPYEQYF	TGTGCCATCAGTCTGGGACAGGGAGGCCCCTACGAGCAGTACTTC
-	TRBV19	-	TRBJ1-5	CASSRGVLYLSSNQPQHF	TGTGCCAGTAGTCGCGGGGTCCTCTACCTTTCTAGCAATCAGCCCCAGCATTTT
-	TRBV5-1	TRBD1	TRBJ2-2	CASSLLTGTNTGELFF	TGCGCCAGCAGCTTATTGACAGGGACGAACACCGGGGAGCTGTTTTTT
once	TRBV11-2	-	TRBJ1-3	CASSLGTAGNTIYF	TGTGCCAGCAGCTTAGGGACTGCTGGAAACACCATATATTTT
-	TRBV6-5	TRBD2	TRBJ2-3	CASRIWAGGTDTQYF	TGTGCCAGCAGAATCTGGGCGGGGGGCACAGATACGCAGTATTTT
-	TRBV28	-	TRBJ2-5	CASIEVPGKETQYF	TGTGCCAGCATTGAGGTTCCGGGGAAAGAGACCCAGTACTTC
-	TRBV11-3	-	TRBJ2-6	CASSSQGFGANVLTF	TGTGCCAGCAGCAGCCAGGGGTTCGGGGCCAACGTCCTGACTTTC
-	TRBV18	-	TRBJ2-7	CASSQKWDTTYEQYF	TGTGCCAGCTCTCAAAAGTGGGACACCACCTACGAGCAGTACTTC
-	TRBV4-1	TRBD2	TRBJ2-1	CASSQDPSSGSKFF	TGCGCCAGCAGCCAAGATCCAAGCAGCGGGAGTAAGTTCTTC
-	TRBV28	-	TRBJ1-5	CASSYLSRLGQPQHF	TGTGCCAGCAGTTACCTGTCCCGATTGGGCCAGCCCCAGCATTTT
-	TRBV11-3	TRBD1	TRBJ2-1	CASSLPTGGYNEQFF	TGTGCCAGCAGCTTACCGACAGGGGGCTACAATGAGCAGTTCTTC
-	TRBV19	TRBD1	TRBJ1-3	CASSDRGNRNTIYF	TGTGCCAGTAGCGACAGGGGAAACAGAAACACCATATATTTT
few	TRBV19	-	TRBJ1-2	CASSTGPPPYGYTF	TGTGCCAGCTCAACAGGGCCACCTCCCTATGGCTACACCTTC
-	TRBV5-5	-	TRBJ2-5	CASSLEGAGGQTQYF	TGTGCCAGCAGCTTGGAGGGGGCTGGAGGGCAGACCCAGTACTTC
-	TRBV5-1	TRBD1	TRBJ2-7	CASSLGTGASSYEQYF	TGCGCCAGCAGCTTGGGGACAGGGGCCAGCTCCTACGAGCAGTACTTC
-	TRBV11-1	TRBD1	TRBJ1-1	CASSPHRGTTEAFF	TGTGCCAGCAGCCCCCACAGGGGTACCACTGAAGCTTTCTTT
-	TRBV5-1	TRBD1	TRBJ1-2	CASSLAQGAHGYTF	TGCGCCAGCAGCTTAGCACAGGGGGCGCATGGCTACACCTTC
once	TRBV3-1/TRBV3-2	TRBD2	TRBJ2-3	CASSQGAGTTDTQYF	TGTGCCAGCAGCCAAGGAGCGGGAACCACAGATACGCAGTATTTT
-	TRBV7-2	-	TRBJ2-6	CASTLHRTVSSGANVLTF	TGTGCCAGCACTTTACATCGGACAGTGAGCTCTGGGGCCAACGTCCTGACTTTC
once	TRBV28	TRBD1	TRBJ1-5	CASRFSTGGGGQPQHF	TGTGCCAGCCGATTTTCAACAGGGGGCGGCGGTCAGCCCCAGCATTTT
-	TRBV28	-	TRBJ1-2	CASSPSVRGYTF	TGTGCCAGCAGTCCTAGCGTAAGGGGCTACACCTTC
-	TRBV2	TRBD2	TRBJ2-5	CASSELAGGVETQYF	TGTGCCAGCAGTGAGCTAGCGGGTGGAGTGGAGACCCAGTACTTC
once	TRBV20-1	TRBD2	TRBJ2-3	CSASGTSSGTDTQYF	TGCAGTGCTAGTGGGACTAGCTCGGGCACAGATACGCAGTATTTT
-	TRBV7-9	-	TRBJ2-2	CASSPRGNTGELFF	TGTGCCAGCAGCCCACGGGGGAACACCGGGGAGCTGTTTTTT
-	TRBV7-3	TRBD2	TRBJ2-5	CASSSASGATQETQYF	TGTGCCAGCAGCTCCGCTAGCGGGGCGACCCAAGAGACCCAGTACTTC
-	TRBV5-1	TRBD2	TRBJ2-7	CASREVAGVVEQYF	TGCGCCAGCAGGGAGGTAGCGGGAGTAGTTGAGCAGTACTTC
-	TRBV7-2	TRBD2	TRBJ2-1	CASSLRWTSGYNEQFF	TGTGCCAGCAGCTTAAGGTGGACTAGCGGATACAATGAGCAGTTCTTC
-	TRBV25-1	TRBD1	TRBJ1-2	CASRGDRVYGYTF	TGTGCCAGCAGGGGGGACAGGGTCTATGGCTACACCTTC
-	TRBV12-3/TRBV12-4	-	TRBJ2-1	CASGTDYNEQFF	TGTGCCAGCGGGACTGATTACAATGAGCAGTTCTTC
many	TRBV6-2/TRBV6-3	-	TRBJ2-1	CASSLLEESYNEQFF	TGTGCCAGCAGTCTCCTGGAGGAGTCCTACAATGAGCAGTTCTTC
-	TRBV4-3	-	TRBJ1-1	CASSQEPGGVGAFF	TGCGCCAGCAGCCAAGAACCGGGGGGCGTTGGAGCTTTCTTT